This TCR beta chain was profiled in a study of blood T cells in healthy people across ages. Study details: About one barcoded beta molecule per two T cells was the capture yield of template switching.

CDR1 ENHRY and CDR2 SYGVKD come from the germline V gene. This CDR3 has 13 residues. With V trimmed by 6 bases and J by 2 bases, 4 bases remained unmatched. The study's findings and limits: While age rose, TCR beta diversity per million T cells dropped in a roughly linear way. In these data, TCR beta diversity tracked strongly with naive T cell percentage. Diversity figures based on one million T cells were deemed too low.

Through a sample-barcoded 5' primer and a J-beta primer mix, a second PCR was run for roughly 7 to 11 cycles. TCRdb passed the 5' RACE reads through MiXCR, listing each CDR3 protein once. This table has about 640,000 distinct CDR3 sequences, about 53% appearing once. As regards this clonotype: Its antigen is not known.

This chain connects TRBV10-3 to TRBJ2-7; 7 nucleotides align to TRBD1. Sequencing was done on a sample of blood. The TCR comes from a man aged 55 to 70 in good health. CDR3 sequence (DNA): TGTGCCATCAGGGGGACAGAGACCTACGAGCAGTACTTC. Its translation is CAIRGTETYEQYF.